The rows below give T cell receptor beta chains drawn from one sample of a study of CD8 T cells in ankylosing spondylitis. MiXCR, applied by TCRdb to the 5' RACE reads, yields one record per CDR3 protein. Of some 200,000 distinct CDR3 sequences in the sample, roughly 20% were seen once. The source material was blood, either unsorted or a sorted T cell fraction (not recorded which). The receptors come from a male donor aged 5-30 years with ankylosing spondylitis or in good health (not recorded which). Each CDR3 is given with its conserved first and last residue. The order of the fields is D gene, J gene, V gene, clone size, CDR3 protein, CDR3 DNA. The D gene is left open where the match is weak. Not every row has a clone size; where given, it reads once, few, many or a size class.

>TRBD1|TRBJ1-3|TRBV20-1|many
CSAATGQGGNTIYF
TGCAGTGCCGCTACGGGACAGGGTGGAAACACCATATATTTT
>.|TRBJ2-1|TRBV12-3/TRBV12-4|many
CASSLTYEQFF
TGTGCCAGCAGCCTGACCTATGAGCAGTTCTTC
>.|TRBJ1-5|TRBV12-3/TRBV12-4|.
CASRMTGNQPQHF
TGTGCCAGCAGGATGACGGGTAATCAGCCCCAGCATTTT
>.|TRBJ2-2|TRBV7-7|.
CASSSRSFSTGELFF
TGTGCCAGCAGCTCTCGCTCATTCTCCACCGGGGAGCTGTTTTTT
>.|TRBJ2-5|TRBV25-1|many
CASSEGVVQQETQYF
TGTGCCAGCAGTGAAGGAGTTGTACAGCAAGAGACCCAGTACTTC
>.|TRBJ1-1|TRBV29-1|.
CSVQGKLMNTEAFF
TGCAGCGTTCAGGGCAAGTTGATGAACACTGAAGCTTTCTTT
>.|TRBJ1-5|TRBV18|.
CASSPRNQPQHF
TGTGCCAGCTCGCCCCGCAATCAGCCCCAGCATTTT
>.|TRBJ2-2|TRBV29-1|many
CSVEDSPANTGELFF
TGCAGCGTTGAGGACAGTCCCGCGAACACCGGGGAGCTGTTTTTT
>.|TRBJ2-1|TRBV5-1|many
CASSSGTAGSSYNEQFF
TGCGCCAGCAGCTCAGGGACAGCGGGGAGCTCCTACAATGAGCAGTTCTTC
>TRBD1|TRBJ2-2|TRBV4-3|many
CASSHGTGPGELFF
TGCGCCAGCAGCCACGGGACAGGCCCCGGGGAGCTGTTTTTT
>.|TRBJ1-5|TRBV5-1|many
CASSLVGGNQPQHF
TGCGCCAGCAGCTTGGTAGGGGGGAATCAGCCCCAGCATTTT
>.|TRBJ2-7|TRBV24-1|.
CATSGGVPYEQYF
TGTGCCACCAGTGGAGGAGTACCCTACGAGCAGTACTTC
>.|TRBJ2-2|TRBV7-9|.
CASSQWDGDGELFF
TGTGCCAGCAGCCAATGGGACGGTGACGGGGAGCTGTTTTTT
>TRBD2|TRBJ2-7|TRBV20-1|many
CSARELGLAGFEQYF
TGCAGTGCTAGAGAGTTGGGACTAGCGGGATTCGAGCAGTACTTC
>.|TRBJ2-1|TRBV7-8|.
CASRRRALQGNEQFF
TGTGCCAGCAGACGCAGGGCCCTACAAGGAAATGAGCAGTTCTTC
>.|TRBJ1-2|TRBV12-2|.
CASRSSGQGADYGYTF
TGTGCAAGTCGCTCATCCGGGCAGGGGGCCGACTATGGCTACACCTTC
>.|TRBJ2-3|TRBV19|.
CASSIPGGADTQYF
TGTGCCAGTAGTATTCCCGGGGGCGCAGATACGCAGTATTTT
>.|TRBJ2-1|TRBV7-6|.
CASSLVIDEQFF
TGTGCCAGCAGCTTAGTAATCGATGAGCAGTTCTTC
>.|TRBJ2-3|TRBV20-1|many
CSASPGQGTDTQYF
TGCAGTGCTAGCCCAGGGCAGGGCACAGATACGCAGTATTTT
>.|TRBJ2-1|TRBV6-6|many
CASSYGRSSYNEQFF
TGTGCCAGCAGTTACGGGAGGAGCTCCTACAATGAGCAGTTCTTC
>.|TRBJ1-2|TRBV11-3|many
CASSPPHAYGYTF
TGTGCCAGCAGCCCACCCCATGCATATGGCTACACCTTC
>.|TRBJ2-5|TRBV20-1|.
CSASSQAQGTQYF
TGCAGTGCTAGTAGCCAGGCCCAAGGGACCCAGTACTTC
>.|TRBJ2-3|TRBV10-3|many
CAISDSGDTQYF
TGTGCCATCAGTGACTCCGGGGATACGCAGTATTTT
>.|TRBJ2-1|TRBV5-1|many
CASSELATAANEQFF
TGCGCCAGCAGCGAGCTAGCGACTGCCGCTAATGAGCAGTTCTTC
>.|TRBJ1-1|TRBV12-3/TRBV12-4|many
CASSLVGGTEAFF
TGTGCCAGCAGTTTAGTAGGTGGCACTGAAGCTTTCTTT
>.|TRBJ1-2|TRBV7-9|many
CASSSFRMEGYTF
TGTGCCAGCAGCTCATTCCGAATGGAGGGCTACACCTTC
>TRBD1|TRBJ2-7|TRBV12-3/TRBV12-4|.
CASRILGQGSYEQYF
TGTGCCAGCAGGATACTGGGACAGGGATCCTACGAGCAGTACTTC
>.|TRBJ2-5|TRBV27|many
CASSSGRAGETQYF
TGTGCCAGTTCCTCGGGCAGGGCAGGGGAGACCCAGTACTTC
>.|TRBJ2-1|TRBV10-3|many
CAISGTSYNEQFF
TGTGCCATCAGTGGTACATCCTACAATGAGCAGTTCTTC
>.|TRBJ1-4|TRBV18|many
CASSPSFEKLFF
TGTGCCAGCTCACCATCTTTTGAAAAACTGTTTTTT
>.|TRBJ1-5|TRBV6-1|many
CASGDPNQPQHF
TGTGCCAGCGGGGATCCGAATCAGCCCCAGCATTTT
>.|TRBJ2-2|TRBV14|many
CASSQHLTYLSGELFF
TGTGCCAGCAGTCAACATCTAACTTATCTTTCCGGGGAGCTGTTTTTT
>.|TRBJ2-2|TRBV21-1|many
CASTVQTGSTGELFF
TGTGCCAGCACCGTCCAGACAGGGAGCACCGGGGAGCTGTTTTTT
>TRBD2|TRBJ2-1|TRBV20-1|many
CSARALTSGAYNEQFF
TGCAGTGCTAGGGCTCTCACTAGCGGAGCCTACAATGAGCAGTTCTTC
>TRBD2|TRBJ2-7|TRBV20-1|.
CTATWTSWPYEQYF
TGCACTGCTACCTGGACTAGCTGGCCCTACGAGCAGTACTTC
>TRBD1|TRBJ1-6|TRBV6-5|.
CASRPWTGYSPLHF
TGTGCCAGCAGACCCTGGACAGGGTATTCACCCCTCCACTTT